These 17 T cell receptor beta chains were all obtained from the same sample, sequenced in a study of blood T cells in healthy people across ages (dated by TCRdb to the mid-2010s). The library was prepared using 5' RACE. The instrument was an Illumina HiSeq 2500. A second 7 to 11 cycle PCR used a sample-barcoded 5' primer and a J-beta primer mix. TCRdb redid the processing of the public reads, applying fastp at Q25 and MiXCR, and retained in-frame beta chains. Each record represents a unique CDR3 protein, reported with the most common genes and DNA among its rows. Within this sample are 500,000 to 700,000 distinct CDR3 sequences, with approximately 30% of them counted one time only. The top ten clones comprise roughly 14% of the sample. The specimen sequenced was blood. All receptors come from a woman over 75 in good health.

This chain links TRBV4-1 with TRBJ2-1, with D hard to call. Deletions cut 1 base from V and 6 bases from J, with 13 bases between. Germline CDR1 reads MGHRA; CDR2 reads YSYEKL. This CDR3 contains 15 residues. The CDR3 nucleotides read TGCGCCAGCAGCCAAGTTAAGGGCAGAAGCAATGAGCAGTTCTTC. Translation: CASSQVKGRSNEQFF.

This clonotype was recorded at least ten times. The rearrangement joins TRBV6-2 or TRBV6-3 to TRBJ2-5; 7 bases agree with TRBD1. With 6 bases clipped from V and 2 bases from J, the junction kept 9 bases outside the gene matches. Germline V gene lookup returns CDR1 MNHEY and CDR2 SVGEGT. This CDR3 region has 15 residues. Here the CDR3 DNA reads TGTGCCAGCAGCTCCCCCGGGACAGTGCAAGAGACCCAGTACTTC. It codes for CASSSPGTVQETQYF.

This clonotype came up many times. The genes are TRBV7-7 and TRBJ1-2; 8 nucleotides match TRBD1. This CDR3 has 15 amino acids. Germline CDR1 reads SSHAT; CDR2 reads FNYEAQ (reference sequence). J was trimmed by 2 bases and V by 5 bases; bases with no gene match: 7. The CDR3 sequence is CASSTPGGLNYGYTF. CDR3 coding DNA: TGTGCCAGCAGCACCCCAGGGGGCCTGAACTATGGCTACACCTTC.

This clonotype was counted many times. This chain links TRBV20-1 with TRBJ2-3, with 13 bases aligning to TRBD2. This CDR3 contains 15 residues. CDR1 DFQATT and CDR2 SNEGSKA come from the germline V gene (reference sequence). V trimming: 6 bases; J trimming: 2 bases; junction bases outside the gene matches: 5. The CDR3 loop reads CSAWTSGGTTDTQYF. CDR3 coding DNA: TGCAGTGCCTGGACTAGCGGGGGCACCACAGATACGCAGTATTTT.

This clonotype was picked up many times. This chain uses TRBV20-1 with TRBJ2-3, with 7 bases matching TRBD1. CDR3 length: 14 amino acids. The germline V gene has CDR1 DFQATT and CDR2 SNEGSKA (reference sequence). Trimming removed 5 bases from V and 6 bases from J; junction bases left unmatched: 11. CDR3 nucleotides: TGCAGTGCTTCCTCACAGGGACAGATCGATACGCAGTATTTT. It is translated as CSASSQGQIDTQYF.

This clonotype has ten or more counts. The chain employs TRBV27 and TRBJ1-2, with 8 bases fitting TRBD1. CDR3 length equals 18 residues. Looked up from germline, CDR1 is MNHEY and CDR2 is SMNVEV (reference sequence). Trimming took 3 bases from V and 1 from J; bases not matched to a gene: 13. CDR3 sequence (DNA): TGTGCCAGCAGTTTGAGAGTGAACAGGGGGGGGTATAACTATGGCTACACCTTC. It encodes CASSLRVNRGGYNYGYTF.

The CDR3 reads CASSFVLSGLADIQYF. CDR3 nucleotides: TGTGCCAGCAGCTTTGTCTTGTCGGGGCTAGCGGACATTCAGTACTTC. The V gene is TRBV11-2, the J gene TRBJ2-4; 7 nucleotides agree with TRBD2. V trimming: 3 bases; J trimming: 8 bases; junction bases outside the gene matches: 13. The CDR3 is 16 residues long. Germline lookup yields CDR1 SGHAT and CDR2 FQNNGV.

Remarks on this clonotype: This may be a read error: a much more frequent sequence differs by one nucleotide. The genes are TRBV18 and TRBJ2-7; 8 bases align to TRBD1. Per the germline V gene, CDR1 is KGHSH and CDR2 is LQKENI. The CDR3 sequence is 15 residues long. The CDR3 bases are TGTGCCAGCTTACCACGACAGGGGACCTCCTACGAGCAGTACTTC. Amino acid sequence: CASLPRQGTSYEQYF.

This clonotype was counted at least ten times. V usage is TRBV20-1 and J usage is TRBJ2-7; D may be TRBD2 (5 bases). Germline V gives CDR1 DFQATT, CDR2 SNEGSKA (reference sequence). The CDR3 extends over 11 amino acids. V was shortened by 4 bases and J by 3 bases, with 7 bases between the two germline ends. Here the CDR3 DNA reads TGCAGTGCTACTAGCAGCTACGAGCAGTACTTC. This sequence encodes CSATSSYEQYF.

In its sample, this clonotype was seen many times. The V call is TRBV6-5, the J call TRBJ2-7; D may be TRBD1 or TRBD2 (5 bases each). Germline CDR1 reads MNHEY; CDR2 reads SVGAGI. V was shortened by 6 bases and J by 0 bases, with 18 bases between the two germline ends. This CDR3 comprises 16 residues. CDR3 bases: TGTGCCAGCAGCAGATACCGGGACCTTAGCTCCTACGAGCAGTACTTC. It is translated as CASSRYRDLSSYEQYF.

The chain has TRBV20-1 and TRBJ2-7, with D unresolved. There are 14 residues in the CDR3. The V end lost 1 base, the J end lost 2 bases, and 12 bases lay between the germline ends. Germline loops: CDR1 DFQATT, CDR2 SNEGSKA (reference sequence). The CDR3 is CSARAYSRTYEQYF. CDR3 nucleotides: TGCAGTGCTAGAGCTTACAGTAGAACCTACGAGCAGTACTTC.

Of note for this clonotype: A much larger clone is a single base away; this may be a read error. This chain links TRBV30 with TRBJ2-6; 7 bases are a match to TRBD2. Germline-derived CDR1 and CDR2 are GTSNPN and SVGIG (reference sequence). V trimming: 8 bases; J trimming: 8 bases; junction bases outside the gene matches: 9. The length of the CDR3 is 13 residues. The CDR3 bases are TGTGCCGGGGACCAGAGCGGGACCAACGTCCTGACTTTC. Residues: CAGDQSGTNVLTF.

This clonotype showed up many times. Since a much larger clone is just one base distant, this may be a read error. The V call is TRBV24-1, the J call TRBJ2-5; possibly TRBD2 for D (7 bases). CDR1 is KGHDR, CDR2 SFDVKD, per germline. Trimming left V 5 bases short and J 11 bases short, with 23 bases between. There are 15 residues in the CDR3. CDR3 DNA sequence: TGTGCCACCAGTGTCGACAACAGGGACTACAATGAGCAGTACTTC. Its translation: CATSVDNRDYNEQYF.

The gene calls are TRBV10-3 and TRBJ2-1, with 9 bases lining up with TRBD2. J gave up 8 bases and V 8 bases, and 4 bases lay outside the gene matches. The CDR3 extends over 12 amino acids. Germline V gene sequence: CDR1 ENHRY, CDR2 SYGVKD. DNA for the CDR3: TGTGCCATCGGGACTAGCCCCGATGAGCAGTTCTTC. This gives the protein CAIGTSPDEQFF.

This clonotype was seen at least ten times. The J gene is TRBJ1-1, the V gene TRBV7-2; D ambiguous. Germline lookup yields CDR1 SGHTA and CDR2 FQGNSA. The ends were cut back, 3 bases at V and 1 base at J, with 12 bases in the middle. This CDR3 has 15 residues. CDR3 sequence: CASSFTPGRNTEAFF. The CDR3 DNA sequence: TGTGCCAGCAGCTTCACCCCAGGTAGGAACACTGAAGCTTTCTTT.

This clonotype has only a few counts. The chain combines TRBV20-1 with TRBJ1-4; 8 nucleotides line up with TRBD1. The CDR3 spans 14 residues. CDR1 is DFQATT, CDR2 SNEGSKA, per germline (reference sequence). The J segment lost 4 bases and the V segment lost 0 bases, leaving 1 base of the junction unmatched. The CDR3 DNA is TGCAGTGCTAGAGATACAGGGGGTAATGAAAAACTGTTTTTT. Amino acids: CSARDTGGNEKLFF.

This clonotype was seen only a few times. The rearrangement uses TRBV9 and TRBJ2-1, with D possibly being TRBD2 (7 bases). Trimming shortened V by 7 bases and J by 8 bases, and 13 bases separated the two germline ends. Germline V lookup: CDR1 SGDLS, CDR2 YYNGEE. The CDR3 consists of 12 residues. The CDR3 DNA is TGTGCCAGCGGGGGGGGCGGCTATGAGCAGTTCTTC. Its protein product is CASGGGGYEQFF.